Included here is one T cell receptor (beta chain) sequence, with context. The antigen is unknown. This record comes from a study of cytomegalovirus exposure and HLA in healthy donors. General observations from the study: A missense DCLRE1C variant was associated with V- and J-gene trimming of TCR beta chains in a later analysis, and an independent cohort replicated the association.

The PCR had 60 Vbeta and 13 Jbeta primers. Data came from immunoSEQ multiplex PCR; TCRdb stores just in-frame clones and leaves some out. In the table there are about 160,000 clones, over 80% of which are singletons. The CDR3 runs to 14 residues. From germline, CDR1 is GTSNPN and CDR2 SVGIG (reference sequence). Trimming at V came to 5 bases and at J to 2 bases, leaving 6 bases not matched to a gene. This clonotype was sampled from a boy aged 2 to 10 in good health and CMV-seronegative. This chain connects TRBV30 to TRBJ2-3, with 8 bases aligning to TRBD1. Sequencing used PBMCs. CDR3 sequence: CAWGRQGNTDTQYF. The CDR3 DNA follows: TGTGCCTGGGGCAGACAGGGGAACACAGATACGCAGTATTTT. Variable domain in full (rest from reference TRBV30 and TRBJ2-3): SQTIHQWPATLVQPVGSPLSLECTVEGTSNPNLYWYRQAAGRGLQLLFYSVGIGQISSEVPQNLSASRPQDRQFILSSKKLLLSDSGFYLCAWGRQGNTDTQYFGPGTRLTVL.